This is a list of T cell receptor beta chains from one sample in a study of shared clonotypes between healthy human individuals. The table came from immunoSEQ multiplex PCR; TCRdb's copy has only in-frame clones and leaves some out. The table includes some 650,000 clones, around 97% detected once. The sample taken for sequencing was naive CD4+ T cells sorted from blood. These receptors originate from a woman aged 25 to 39 in good health. The CDR3 runs from the conserved cysteine through the conserved F or W. D genes are given only for firm matches. Not every row has a clone size; where given, it reads once, few, many or a size class.

TRBV5-6,once,.,TRBJ2-2,CASSLWSTGELFF,TGTGCCAGCAGCTTGTGGTCCACCGGGGAGCTGTTTTTT
TRBV6-1,.,.,TRBJ1-5,CASSEAQGQPQHF,TGTGCCAGCAGTGAAGCGCAGGGTCAGCCCCAGCATTTT
TRBV11-2,.,TRBD1,TRBJ1-5,CASSLIYRGAGLSPQHF,TGTGCCAGCAGCTTAATATACAGGGGCGCAGGGCTATCGCCCCAGCATTTT
TRBV25-1,.,.,TRBJ2-2,CASSGRDDGELFF,TGTGCCAGCAGTGGCCGGGATGATGGGGAGCTGTTTTTT
TRBV19,.,.,TRBJ1-2,CASSLRDVYGYTF,TGTGCCAGTAGCCTCCGGGACGTCTATGGCTACACCTTC
TRBV7-8,.,.,TRBJ1-5,CASSSRERDQPQHF,TGTGCCAGCAGCTCAAGAGAAAGAGATCAGCCCCAGCATTTT
TRBV5-1,.,.,TRBJ2-5,CASSSSIQETQYF,TGCGCCAGCAGCTCCTCTATCCAAGAGACCCAGTACTTC
TRBV15,.,.,TRBJ2-4,CATSRERSRLAKNIQYF,TGTGCCACCAGCAGAGAACGCTCGCGTCTAGCCAAAAACATTCAGTACTTC
TRBV29-1,.,TRBD2,TRBJ2-5,CSVSGSQTQYF,TGCAGCGTTAGCGGGAGTCAGACCCAGTACTTC
TRBV5-1,.,.,TRBJ1-2,CASSLVGSLYGYTF,TGCGCCAGCAGCTTGGTAGGCAGTCTCTATGGCTACACCTTC
TRBV30,.,TRBD1,TRBJ2-5,CAWSVRTGLSQETQYF,TGTGCCTGGAGTGTTCGGACAGGGCTTTCCCAAGAGACCCAGTACTTC
TRBV28,once,.,TRBJ1-2,CASSFWSFRGSYGYTF,TGTGCCAGCAGTTTTTGGTCGTTTCGGGGTAGCTATGGCTACACCTTC
TRBV5-1,.,TRBD2,TRBJ2-3,CAIRKREGLGTDTQYF,TGCGCCATCCGGAAGCGGGAGGGCCTTGGCACAGATACGCAGTATTTT
TRBV7-2,.,TRBD2,TRBJ2-7,CASSESGGGSYEQYF,TGTGCCAGCAGCGAAAGCGGGGGAGGCTCCTACGAGCAGTACTTC
TRBV19,.,.,TRBJ1-5,CASSMRGEPQHF,TGTGCCAGTAGTATGAGAGGGGAGCCCCAGCATTTT
TRBV5-1,once,.,TRBJ2-1,CASSFGSLSPGPYNEQFF,TGCGCCAGCAGCTTTGGGAGCCTTTCTCCGGGCCCTTACAATGAGCAGTTCTTC
TRBV7-8,.,.,TRBJ2-3,CASSFLRTYADTQYF,TGTGCCAGCAGCTTCCTAAGAACGTACGCGGATACGCAGTATTTT
TRBV4-1,.,TRBD1,TRBJ1-3,CASSLHTGASGNTIYF,TGCGCCAGCAGCCTGCACACAGGGGCAAGTGGAAACACCATATATTTT
TRBV7-6,.,.,TRBJ1-3,CASSLALGWGGSSGNTIYF,TGTGCCAGCAGCTTAGCACTAGGTTGGGGGGGAAGCTCTGGAAACACCATATATTTT
TRBV7-9,once,.,TRBJ2-3,CASSYRDSTDTQYF,TGTGCCAGCAGTTACAGGGATAGCACAGATACGCAGTATTTT